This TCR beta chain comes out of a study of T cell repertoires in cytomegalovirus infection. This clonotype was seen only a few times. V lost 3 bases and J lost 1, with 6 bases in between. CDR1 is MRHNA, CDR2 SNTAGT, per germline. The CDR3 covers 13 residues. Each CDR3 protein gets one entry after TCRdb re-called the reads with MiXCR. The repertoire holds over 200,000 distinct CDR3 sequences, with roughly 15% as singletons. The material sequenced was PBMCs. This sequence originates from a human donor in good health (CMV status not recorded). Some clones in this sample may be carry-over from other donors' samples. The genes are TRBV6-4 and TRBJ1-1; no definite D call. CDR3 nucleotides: TGTGCCAGCAGTGAAATCCCGAACACTGAAGCTTTCTTT. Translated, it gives CASSEIPNTEAFF.